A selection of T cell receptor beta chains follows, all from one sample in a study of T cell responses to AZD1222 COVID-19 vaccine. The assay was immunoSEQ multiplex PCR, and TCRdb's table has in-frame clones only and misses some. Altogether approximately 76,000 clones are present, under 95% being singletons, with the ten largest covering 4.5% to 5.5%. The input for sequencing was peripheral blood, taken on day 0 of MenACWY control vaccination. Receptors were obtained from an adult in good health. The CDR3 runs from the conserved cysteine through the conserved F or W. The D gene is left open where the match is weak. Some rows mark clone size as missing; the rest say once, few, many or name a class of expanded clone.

CDR3 protein: CASSLTVPAGGYTF
CDR3 DNA: TGTGCCAGCAGTTTGACAGTTCCAGCTGGTGGCTACACCTTC
V gene: TRBV28
J gene: TRBJ1-2
D gene: NA
clone size: once

CDR3 protein: CASRGASSYNSPLHF
CDR3 DNA: TGTGCCAGCAGGGGGGCTAGCTCCTATAATTCACCCCTCCACTTT
V gene: TRBV28
J gene: TRBJ1-6
D gene: NA
clone size: NA

CDR3 protein: CASSLSRLAGGNYNEQFF
CDR3 DNA: TGTGCCAGCAGCTTATCCCGACTAGCGGGAGGGAATTACAATGAGCAGTTCTTC
V gene: TRBV7-9
J gene: TRBJ2-1
D gene: TRBD2
clone size: NA

CDR3 protein: CASSIMGSGTYEQYF
CDR3 DNA: TGTGCCAGTAGTATAATGGGTAGCGGTACCTACGAGCAGTACTTC
V gene: TRBV19
J gene: TRBJ2-7
D gene: NA
clone size: NA

CDR3 protein: CASSKGPLDNSPLHF
CDR3 DNA: TGTGCCAGCAGCAAGGGGCCGCTTGATAATTCACCCCTCCACTTT
V gene: TRBV5-4
J gene: TRBJ1-6
D gene: NA
clone size: NA

CDR3 protein: CASSTSDGSNQPQHF
CDR3 DNA: TGTGCCAGCAGTACCTCCGACGGTAGCAATCAGCCCCAGCATTTT
V gene: TRBV28
J gene: TRBJ1-5
D gene: NA
clone size: NA

CDR3 protein: CASSLAGGYEQYF
CDR3 DNA: TGTGCCAGCAGTTTGGCAGGGGGCTACGAGCAGTACTTC
V gene: TRBV27
J gene: TRBJ2-7
D gene: TRBD1
clone size: once

CDR3 protein: CATSERLAGEQYF
CDR3 DNA: TGTGCCACCAGTGAGCGACTAGCGGGAGAGCAATATTTT
V gene: TRBV24-1
J gene: TRBJ2-3
D gene: TRBD2
clone size: NA

CDR3 protein: CASSEQTYEQYF
CDR3 DNA: TGTGCCAGCAGTGAACAGACCTACGAGCAGTACTTC
V gene: TRBV6-1
J gene: TRBJ2-7
D gene: NA
clone size: NA

CDR3 protein: CATSRGTGQETQYF
CDR3 DNA: TGTGCCACCAGCAGAGGGACAGGACAAGAGACCCAGTACTTC
V gene: TRBV15
J gene: TRBJ2-5
D gene: TRBD1
clone size: NA

CDR3 protein: CASALVQGSNEQFF
CDR3 DNA: TGTGCCAGCGCCCTGGTGCAGGGGTCCAATGAGCAGTTCTTC
V gene: TRBV25-1
J gene: TRBJ2-1
D gene: NA
clone size: once

CDR3 protein: CASSIGAGRTEAFF
CDR3 DNA: TGTGCCAGTAGTATAGGTGCAGGGAGGACTGAAGCTTTCTTT
V gene: TRBV19
J gene: TRBJ1-1
D gene: NA
clone size: NA

CDR3 protein: CASSAAGGPNEQFF
CDR3 DNA: TGTGCCAGTAGTGCGGCGGGAGGTCCCAATGAGCAGTTCTTC
V gene: TRBV19
J gene: TRBJ2-1
D gene: TRBD2
clone size: NA

CDR3 protein: CASSLYSPQDQPQHF
CDR3 DNA: TGTGCCAGCAGCTTATATTCCCCCCAGGATCAGCCCCAGCATTTT
V gene: TRBV7-2
J gene: TRBJ1-5
D gene: NA
clone size: once

CDR3 protein: CASSLVISGGETQYF
CDR3 DNA: TGCGCCAGCAGCTTGGTGATATCAGGGGGAGAGACCCAGTACTTC
V gene: TRBV5-1
J gene: TRBJ2-5
D gene: TRBD1
clone size: NA

CDR3 protein: CASSPNGGSFEQYF
CDR3 DNA: TGTGCCAGCAGTCCAAATGGAGGCAGTTTCGAGCAGTACTTC
V gene: TRBV27
J gene: TRBJ2-7
D gene: NA
clone size: NA

CDR3 protein: CASSKGGSYNSPLHF
CDR3 DNA: TGTGCCAGCAGTAAAGGGGGCTCCTATAATTCACCCCTCCACTTT
V gene: TRBV25-1
J gene: TRBJ1-6
D gene: NA
clone size: NA

CDR3 protein: CASSDRSSTGGYTF
CDR3 DNA: TGTGCCAGCAGCGATAGGAGCTCGACGGGTGGCTACACCTTC
V gene: TRBV9
J gene: TRBJ1-2
D gene: NA
clone size: once

CDR3 protein: CASSLGEGPQYEQYF
CDR3 DNA: TGTGCCAGCAGCTTAGGAGAAGGGCCCCAATACGAGCAGTACTTC
V gene: TRBV7-9
J gene: TRBJ2-7
D gene: NA
clone size: NA

CDR3 protein: CASSQDHLADWRALETQYF
CDR3 DNA: TGTGCCAGCAGCCAAGATCATCTAGCCGACTGGAGGGCATTGGAGACCCAGTACTTC
V gene: TRBV14
J gene: TRBJ2-5
D gene: NA
clone size: NA

CDR3 protein: CASSPGTEPYGPF
CDR3 DNA: TGTGCCAGCAGCCCCGGGACTGAACCATATGGGCCCTTC
V gene: TRBV5-6
J gene: TRBJ2-7
D gene: NA
clone size: few

CDR3 protein: CASSPYFANTGELFF
CDR3 DNA: TGTGCCAGCAGCCCTTACTTCGCGAACACCGGGGAGCTGTTTTTT
V gene: TRBV16
J gene: TRBJ2-2
D gene: NA
clone size: NA

CDR3 protein: CASSPFGRGETEAFF
CDR3 DNA: TGTGCCAGTAGTCCCTTTGGGAGGGGAGAGACTGAAGCTTTCTTT
V gene: TRBV19
J gene: TRBJ1-1
D gene: NA
clone size: NA

CDR3 protein: CASSYGTGAPRQYF
CDR3 DNA: TGTGCCAGCAGTTACGGGACAGGGGCACCTCGGCAGTACTTC
V gene: TRBV6-5
J gene: TRBJ2-7
D gene: TRBD1
clone size: NA

CDR3 protein: CATHGGGFYEQYF
CDR3 DNA: TGTGCCACCCATGGAGGGGGGTTCTACGAGCAGTACTTC
V gene: TRBV6-5
J gene: TRBJ2-7
D gene: NA
clone size: few

CDR3 protein: CASSQGSVRIYSPLHF
CDR3 DNA: TGTGCCAGCAGCCAAGGGTCGGTCAGGATTTACTCACCCCTCCACTTT
V gene: TRBV3-1/TRBV3-2
J gene: TRBJ1-6
D gene: NA
clone size: NA

CDR3 protein: CASLSKDAAYNEQFF
CDR3 DNA: TGTGCCAGCCTCTCAAAGGATGCTGCCTACAATGAGCAGTTCTTC
V gene: TRBV13
J gene: TRBJ2-1
D gene: NA
clone size: once

CDR3 protein: CASSIGTSVDNEQFF
CDR3 DNA: TGTGCCAGTAGTATAGGGACTAGCGTCGACAATGAGCAGTTCTTC
V gene: TRBV19
J gene: TRBJ2-1
D gene: TRBD2
clone size: NA

CDR3 protein: CASGLGDGDGYTF
CDR3 DNA: TGTGCTAGTGGTTTGGGGGACGGAGATGGCTACACCTTC
V gene: TRBV12-5
J gene: TRBJ1-2
D gene: NA
clone size: NA

CDR3 protein: CASSLADHTGELFF
CDR3 DNA: TGCGCCAGCAGCTTGGCGGATCACACCGGGGAGCTGTTTTTT
V gene: TRBV5-1
J gene: TRBJ2-2
D gene: NA
clone size: NA

CDR3 protein: CASSQNQGQPQHF
CDR3 DNA: TGTGCCAGCAGCCAAAACCAGGGACAGCCCCAGCATTTT
V gene: TRBV14
J gene: TRBJ1-5
D gene: NA
clone size: NA

CDR3 protein: CATSDSTGRAGELFF
CDR3 DNA: TGTGCCACCAGTGATTCAACCGGGAGGGCCGGGGAGCTGTTTTTT
V gene: TRBV24-1
J gene: TRBJ2-2
D gene: TRBD2
clone size: NA

CDR3 protein: CASSLGAGPLSYNEQFF
CDR3 DNA: TGTGCCAGCAGCTTAGGAGCAGGGCCTCTCTCCTACAATGAGCAGTTCTTC
V gene: TRBV7-2
J gene: TRBJ2-1
D gene: NA
clone size: NA

CDR3 protein: CASSLDYTNEQFF
CDR3 DNA: TGTGCCAGCAGTCTGGACTACACCAATGAGCAGTTCTTC
V gene: TRBV6-6
J gene: TRBJ2-1
D gene: NA
clone size: NA

CDR3 protein: CASSLVGQPMNTEAFF
CDR3 DNA: TGTGCCAGCAGCTTAGTTGGCCAGCCCATGAACACTGAAGCTTTCTTT
V gene: TRBV7-9
J gene: TRBJ1-1
D gene: NA
clone size: NA